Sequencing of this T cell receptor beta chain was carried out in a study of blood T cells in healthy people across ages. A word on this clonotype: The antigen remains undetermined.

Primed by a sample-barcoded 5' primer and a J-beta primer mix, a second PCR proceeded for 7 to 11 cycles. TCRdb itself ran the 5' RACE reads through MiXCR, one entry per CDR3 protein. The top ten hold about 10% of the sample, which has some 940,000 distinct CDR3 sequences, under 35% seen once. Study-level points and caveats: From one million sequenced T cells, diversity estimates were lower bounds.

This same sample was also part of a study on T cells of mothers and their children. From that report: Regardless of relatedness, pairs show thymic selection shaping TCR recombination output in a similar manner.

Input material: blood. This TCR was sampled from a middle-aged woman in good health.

The CDR3 loop reads CASSTTGGGDTEAFF. The CDR3 DNA is TGTGCCAGCAGTACTACAGGGGGCGGGGACACTGAAGCTTTCTTT. This chain uses TRBV2 with TRBJ1-1, with 9 bases lining up with TRBD1. CDR1 and CDR2 (germline): SNHLY, FYNNEI. This CDR3 has 15 amino acids. With V trimmed by 5 bases and J by 3 bases, 7 bases remained unmatched.